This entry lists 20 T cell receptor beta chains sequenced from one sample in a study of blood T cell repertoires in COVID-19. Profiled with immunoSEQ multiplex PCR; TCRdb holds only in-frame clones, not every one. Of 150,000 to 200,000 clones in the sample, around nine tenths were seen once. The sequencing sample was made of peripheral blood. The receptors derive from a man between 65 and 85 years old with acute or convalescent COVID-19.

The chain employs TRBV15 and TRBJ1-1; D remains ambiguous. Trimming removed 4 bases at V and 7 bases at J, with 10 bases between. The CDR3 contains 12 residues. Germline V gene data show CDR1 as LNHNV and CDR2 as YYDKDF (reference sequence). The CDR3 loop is CATSTGYLEAFF. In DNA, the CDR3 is TGTGCCACCAGCACCGGTTATCTTGAAGCTTTCTTT.

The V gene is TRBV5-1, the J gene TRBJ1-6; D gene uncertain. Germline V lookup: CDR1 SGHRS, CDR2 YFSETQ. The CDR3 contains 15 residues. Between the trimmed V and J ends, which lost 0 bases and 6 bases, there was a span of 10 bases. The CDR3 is CASSLERPSNSPLHF. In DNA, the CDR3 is TGCGCCAGCAGCTTGGAAAGGCCTAGTAATTCACCCCTCCACTTT.

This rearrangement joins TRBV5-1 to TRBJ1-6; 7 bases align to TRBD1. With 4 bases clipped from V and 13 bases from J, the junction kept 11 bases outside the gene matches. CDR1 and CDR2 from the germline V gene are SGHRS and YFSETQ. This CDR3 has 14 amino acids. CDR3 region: CASSPGQLESPLHF. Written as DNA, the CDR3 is TGCGCCAGCAGCCCGGGACAGTTGGAATCCCCCCTCCACTTT.

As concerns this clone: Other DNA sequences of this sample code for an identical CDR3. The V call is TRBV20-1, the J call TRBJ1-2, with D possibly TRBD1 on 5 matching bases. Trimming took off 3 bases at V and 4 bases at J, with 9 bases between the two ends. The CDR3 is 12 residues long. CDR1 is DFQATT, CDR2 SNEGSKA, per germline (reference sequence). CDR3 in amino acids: CSASAGLYGYTF. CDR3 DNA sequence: TGCAGTGCTAGTGCAGGGCTCTATGGCTACACCTTC.

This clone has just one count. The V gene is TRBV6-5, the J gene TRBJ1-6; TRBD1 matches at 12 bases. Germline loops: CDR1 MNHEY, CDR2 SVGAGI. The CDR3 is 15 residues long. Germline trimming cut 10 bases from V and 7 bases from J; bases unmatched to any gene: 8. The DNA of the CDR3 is TGTGCCATTTCGTCGGGACAGGGGGCGAATTCACCCCTCCACTTT. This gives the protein CAISSGQGANSPLHF.

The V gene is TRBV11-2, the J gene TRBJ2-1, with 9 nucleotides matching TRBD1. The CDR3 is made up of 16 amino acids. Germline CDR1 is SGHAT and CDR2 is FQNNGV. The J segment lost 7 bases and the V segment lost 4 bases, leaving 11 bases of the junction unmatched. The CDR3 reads CASSSVGTGLGNEQFF. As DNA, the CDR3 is TGTGCCAGCAGCTCGGTAGGGACAGGGTTGGGGAATGAGCAGTTCTTC.

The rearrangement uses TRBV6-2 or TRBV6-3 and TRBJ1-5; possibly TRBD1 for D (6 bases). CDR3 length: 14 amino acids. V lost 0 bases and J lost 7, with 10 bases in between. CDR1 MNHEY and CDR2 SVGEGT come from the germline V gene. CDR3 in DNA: TGTGCCAGCAGTTACTCGAACAGGGCCCAGCCCCAGCATTTT. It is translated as CASSYSNRAQPQHF.

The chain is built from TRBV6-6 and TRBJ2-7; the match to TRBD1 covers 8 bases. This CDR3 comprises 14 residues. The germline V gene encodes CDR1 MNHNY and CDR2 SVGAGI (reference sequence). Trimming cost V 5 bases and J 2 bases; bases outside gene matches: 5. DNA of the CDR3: TGTGCCAGCAGTATCGGGGACAGGACCTACGAGCAGTACTTC. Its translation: CASSIGDRTYEQYF.

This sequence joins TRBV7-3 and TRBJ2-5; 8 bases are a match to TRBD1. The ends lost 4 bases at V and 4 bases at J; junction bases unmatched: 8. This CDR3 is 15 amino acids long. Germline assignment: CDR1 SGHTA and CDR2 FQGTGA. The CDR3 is CASSSRAGGPETQYF. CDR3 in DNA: TGTGCCAGCAGCTCGCGCGCAGGGGGCCCAGAGACCCAGTACTTC. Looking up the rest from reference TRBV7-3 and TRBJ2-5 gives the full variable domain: GAGVSQTPSNKVTEKGKYVELRCDPISGHTALYWYRQSLGQGPEFLIYFQGTGAADDSGLPNDRFFAVRPEGSVSTLKIQRTERGDSAVYLCASSSRAGGPETQYFGPGTRLLVL.

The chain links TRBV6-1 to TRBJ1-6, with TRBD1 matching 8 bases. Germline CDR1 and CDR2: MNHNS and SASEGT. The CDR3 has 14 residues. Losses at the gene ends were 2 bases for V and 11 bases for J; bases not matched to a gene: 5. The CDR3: CASSERQGKAPLHF. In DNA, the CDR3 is TGTGCCAGCAGTGAAAGACAGGGGAAGGCACCCCTCCACTTT.

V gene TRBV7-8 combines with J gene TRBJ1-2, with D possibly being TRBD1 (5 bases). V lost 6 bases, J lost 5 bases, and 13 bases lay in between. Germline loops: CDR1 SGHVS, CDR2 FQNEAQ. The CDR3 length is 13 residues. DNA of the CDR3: TGTGCCAGCAGACTCGGCGGGGGGTATGGCTACACCTTC. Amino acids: CASRLGGGYGYTF.

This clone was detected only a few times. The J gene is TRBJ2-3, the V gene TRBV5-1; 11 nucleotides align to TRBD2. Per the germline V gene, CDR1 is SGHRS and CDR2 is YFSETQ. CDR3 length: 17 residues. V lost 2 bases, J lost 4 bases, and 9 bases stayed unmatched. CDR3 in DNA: TGCGCCAGCAGCTTACGCCGCGATAGCGGGGGGGCAGATACGCAGTATTTT. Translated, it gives CASSLRRDSGGADTQYF. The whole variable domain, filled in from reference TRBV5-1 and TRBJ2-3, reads KAGVTQTPRYLIKTRGQQVTLSCSPISGHRSVSWYQQTPGQGLQFLFEYFSETQRNKGNFPGRFSGRQFSNSRSEMNVSTLELGDSALYLCASSLRRDSGGADTQYFGPGTRLTVL.

CDR3 protein: CASNSRAAWAGELFF. CDR3 in DNA: TGTGCCAGCAATTCCAGGGCAGCATGGGCCGGGGAGCTGTTTTTT. The chain combines TRBV28 with TRBJ2-2, with D perhaps TRBD1 (5 bases). The germline V gene has CDR1 MDHEN and CDR2 SYDVKM. This CDR3 contains 15 residues. Trimming pared 7 bases from V and 6 bases from J, leaving 18 bases between.

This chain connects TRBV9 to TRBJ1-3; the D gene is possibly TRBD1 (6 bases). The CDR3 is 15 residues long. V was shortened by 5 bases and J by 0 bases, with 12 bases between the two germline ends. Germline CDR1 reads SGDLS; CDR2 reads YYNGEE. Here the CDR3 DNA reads TGTGCCAGCAGTGATCAGGGGATCTCTGGAAACACCATATATTTT. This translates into CASSDQGISGNTIYF.

The CDR3 region has the DNA TGTGCCAGCACCGCTAGCGGGAGCGTCTACGAGCAGTACTTC. This gives the protein CASTASGSVYEQYF. The chain uses TRBV2 and TRBJ2-7; 10 positions agree with TRBD2. CDR3 length equals 14 residues. Germline trimming cut 7 bases from V and 3 bases from J; bases unmatched to any gene: 6. Germline loops: CDR1 SNHLY, CDR2 FYNNEI.

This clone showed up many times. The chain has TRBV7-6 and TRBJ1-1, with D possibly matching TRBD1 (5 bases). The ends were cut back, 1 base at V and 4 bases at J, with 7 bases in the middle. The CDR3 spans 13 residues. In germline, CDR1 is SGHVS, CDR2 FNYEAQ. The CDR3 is CASSLGGGTEAFF. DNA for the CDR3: TGTGCCAGCAGCTTAGGCGGGGGCACTGAAGCTTTCTTT.

The CDR3 loop is CASSLGLAGGDEQFF. The DNA for the CDR3 is TGCGCCAGCAGCTTGGGGCTAGCGGGAGGGGATGAGCAGTTCTTC. V and J are TRBV5-1 and TRBJ2-1; 12 nucleotides match TRBD2. Germline V gives CDR1 SGHRS, CDR2 YFSETQ. Trimming cost V 0 bases and J 8 bases; bases outside gene matches: 3. The CDR3 sequence is 15 residues long.

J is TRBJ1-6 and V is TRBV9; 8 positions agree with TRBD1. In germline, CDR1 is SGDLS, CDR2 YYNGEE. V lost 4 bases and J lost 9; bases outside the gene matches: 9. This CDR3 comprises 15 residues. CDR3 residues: CASSPTGQGLSPLHF. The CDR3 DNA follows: TGTGCCAGCAGCCCCACTGGACAGGGCCTTTCACCCCTCCACTTT.

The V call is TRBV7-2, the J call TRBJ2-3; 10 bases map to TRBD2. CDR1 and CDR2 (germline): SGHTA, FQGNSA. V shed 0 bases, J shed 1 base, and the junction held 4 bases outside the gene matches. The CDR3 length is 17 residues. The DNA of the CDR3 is TGTGCCAGCAGCTTAGCTTCTAGCGGGGGAGGCACAGATACGCAGTATTTT. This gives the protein CASSLASSGGGTDTQYF.

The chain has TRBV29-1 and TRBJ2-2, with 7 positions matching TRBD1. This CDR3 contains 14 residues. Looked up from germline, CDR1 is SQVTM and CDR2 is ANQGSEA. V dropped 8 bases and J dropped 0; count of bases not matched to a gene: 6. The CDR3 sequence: CSTTGQSNTGELFF. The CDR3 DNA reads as TGCAGCACCACGGGACAGTCGAACACCGGGGAGCTGTTTTTT.